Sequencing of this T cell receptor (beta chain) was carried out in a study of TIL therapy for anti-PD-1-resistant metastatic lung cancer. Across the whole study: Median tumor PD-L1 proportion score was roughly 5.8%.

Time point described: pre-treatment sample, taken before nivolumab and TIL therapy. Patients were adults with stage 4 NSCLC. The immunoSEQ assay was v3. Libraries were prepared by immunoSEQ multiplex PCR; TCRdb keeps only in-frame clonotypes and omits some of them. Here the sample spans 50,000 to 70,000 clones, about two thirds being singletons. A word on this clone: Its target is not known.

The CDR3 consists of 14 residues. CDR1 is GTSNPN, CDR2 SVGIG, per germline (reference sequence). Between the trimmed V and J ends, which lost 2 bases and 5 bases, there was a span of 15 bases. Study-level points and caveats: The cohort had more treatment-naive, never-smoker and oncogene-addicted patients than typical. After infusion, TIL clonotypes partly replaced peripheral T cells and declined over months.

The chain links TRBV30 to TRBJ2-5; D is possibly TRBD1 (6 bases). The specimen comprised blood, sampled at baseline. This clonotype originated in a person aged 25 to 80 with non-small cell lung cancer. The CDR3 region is CAWSPKRGYETQYF. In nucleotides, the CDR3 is TGTGCCTGGAGTCCAAAGAGGGGGTACGAGACCCAGTACTTC.